These 11 T cell receptor beta chains share one sample of origin, sequenced in a study of control samples from healthy donors and cancer patients (dated by TCRdb to 2018 to 2021). To prepare the library, the immunoSEQ multiplex PCR assay was applied. Drawn from immuneACCESS, this table holds only the in-frame rearrangements with V and J called that TCRdb kept. Clones are partly lost; checked studies trace under half to an unresolved V gene and leave the rest unexplained. This sample is represented by about 100,000 clones; almost 90% of them were singletons. The top ten constitute over 12% of the sample. The sample taken for sequencing was blood. The receptors were gathered from a man younger than 45 in good health.

V usage is TRBV14 and J usage is TRBJ2-7, with D possibly TRBD2 on 6 matching bases. The CDR3 is 14 amino acids. The V end was cut by 5 bases, the J end by 6 bases, with 17 bases between. CDR1 SGHDN and CDR2 FVKESK come from the germline V gene. The CDR3: CASSLGLPLGEQYF. The CDR3 nucleotides read TGTGCCAGCAGCTTGGGACTGCCCTTAGGCGAGCAGTACTTC.

This clone has a single count. The chain uses TRBV30 and TRBJ1-3; 7 nucleotides align to TRBD1. There are 14 residues in the CDR3. The J segment lost 5 bases and the V segment lost 3 bases, leaving 7 bases of the junction unmatched. CDR1 is GTSNPN, CDR2 SVGIG, per germline (reference sequence). The CDR3 region is CAWRETGSRNTIYF. Written as DNA, the CDR3 is TGTGCCTGGAGGGAGACAGGGTCCCGAAACACCATATATTTT. Full variable domain (rest looked up from reference TRBV30 and TRBJ1-3): SQTIHQWPATLVQPVGSPLSLECTVEGTSNPNLYWYRQAAGRGLQLLFYSVGIGQISSEVPQNLSASRPQDRQFILSSKKLLLSDSGFYLCAWRETGSRNTIYFGEGSWLTVV.

This chain connects TRBV28 to TRBJ2-7; 9 bases are a match to TRBD1. The junction had 3 bases not matched to a gene; V was cut back by 6 bases and J by 3 bases. Germline V gives CDR1 MDHEN, CDR2 SYDVKM. The CDR3 covers 13 residues. The CDR3 sequence is CASRKTGGYEQYF. The CDR3 region has the DNA TGTGCCAGCAGAAAGACAGGGGGCTACGAGCAGTACTTC.

This chain joins TRBV28 and TRBJ2-7; TRBD1 matches at 10 bases. The CDR3 contains 17 residues. Germline V gene sequence: CDR1 MDHEN, CDR2 SYDVKM. Unmatched junction bases numbered 16, after V lost 7 bases and J lost 4 bases. CDR3 in DNA: TGTGCCAGCAACCGACCGGGACAGGGGTATGTTGGTTACGAGCAGTACTTC. Translating gives CASNRPGQGYVGYEQYF. The full variable domain, completed using reference TRBV28 and TRBJ2-7, is DVKVTQSSRYLVKRTGEKVFLECVQDMDHENMFWYRQDPGLGLRLIYFSYDVKMKEKGDIPEGYSVSREKKERFSLILESASTNQTSMYLCASNRPGQGYVGYEQYFGPGTRLTVT.

This chain uses TRBV7-2 with TRBJ2-1, with 13 bases identical to TRBD2. Per the germline V gene, CDR1 is SGHTA and CDR2 is FQGNSA. V gave up 4 bases and J gave up 6 bases; unmatched junction bases: 3. The CDR3 has 15 residues. The CDR3 sequence: CASSYWTSGSNEQFF. Written as DNA, the CDR3 is TGTGCCAGCAGCTACTGGACTAGCGGGAGCAATGAGCAGTTCTTC.

The rearrangement uses TRBV28 and TRBJ2-6; D gene ambiguous. From germline, CDR1 is MDHEN and CDR2 SYDVKM. V was cut by 6 bases and J by 1 base, with 10 bases left in between. This CDR3 is 15 amino acids long. CDR3 nucleotides: TGTGCCAGCAGCCTAGAGAGTTCTGGGGCCAACGTCCTGACTTTC. Protein sequence: CASSLESSGANVLTF.

A remark on this clone: It is unclear where the CDR3 begins or ends on the DNA, so no DNA is shown, and the CDR3 is as TCRdb lists it. The rearrangement joins TRBV19 to TRBJ2-7. The germline V gene has CDR1 LNHDA and CDR2 SQIVND (reference sequence). The CDR3 region is 15 residues in length, termini included. CDR3 sequence reads: CASSDFRGLASEQYF.

The rearrangement links TRBV27 to TRBJ2-7; D uncertain. Germline CDR1 reads MNHEY; CDR2 reads SMNVEV (reference sequence). This CDR3 comprises 11 residues. Trimming stripped 5 bases from V and 7 bases from J, with 9 bases between. The CDR3 spells CASSHGQEQYF. The CDR3 DNA is TGTGCCAGCAGTCATGGGCAGGAGCAGTACTTC.

The chain employs TRBV29-1 and TRBJ2-7, with TRBD2 identical over 8 bases. Germline lookup yields CDR1 SQVTM and CDR2 ANQGSEA. J was trimmed by 3 bases and V by 5 bases; bases with no gene match: 9. The CDR3 length is 14 residues. The CDR3 is CSVIQGTSGYEQYF. The CDR3 DNA follows: TGCAGCGTTATCCAGGGAACTAGCGGCTACGAGCAGTACTTC.

The chain carries TRBV24-1 and TRBJ1-2; no firm D call. Trimming stripped 4 bases from V and 9 bases from J, with 14 bases between. The CDR3 is made up of 13 amino acids. Germline V gene data show CDR1 as KGHDR and CDR2 as SFDVKD. The chain's CDR3 is CATSEELYGSYTF. CDR3 nucleotide sequence: TGTGCCACCAGTGAAGAACTCTACGGGAGCTACACCTTC.

The V and J genes are TRBV28 and TRBJ2-1; 9 bases align to TRBD2. The CDR3 is made up of 15 amino acids. The V and J ends lost 4 bases and 8 bases, in that order; junction bases with no gene match: 9. Germline V CDR1 and CDR2: MDHEN, SYDVKM. CDR3 sequence: CASSSTGTSLYEQFF. The CDR3 nucleotides are TGTGCCAGCAGTTCAACCGGGACTAGCTTGTATGAGCAGTTCTTC.